This is a list of T cell receptor beta chains from one sample in a study of blood T cells in healthy people across ages. One entry per CDR3 protein results from TCRdb running MiXCR on the 5' RACE reads. The table has almost 550,000 distinct CDR3 sequences, around 24% seen once. These data are also associated with another study on T cells of mothers and their children.

The material sequenced was blood. These TCRs come from a boy aged 5-17 years in good health. CDR3s include the opening cysteine and the closing phenylalanine or tryptophan. A D gene is named only where the DNA matches it firmly. Clone size, where shown, is once, few, many, or a class for clones that have expanded.

clone size	V gene	J gene	D gene	CDR3 protein	CDR3 DNA
-	TRBV19	TRBJ2-5	-	CASSIVSQETQYF	TGTGCCAGTAGTATAGTATCCCAAGAGACCCAGTACTTC
-	TRBV20-1	TRBJ2-7	TRBD1	CSARDKGTGRYEQYF	TGCAGTGCTAGAGATAAGGGGACAGGGCGGTACGAGCAGTACTTC
few	TRBV27	TRBJ2-1	TRBD2	CASSSGLAGSSYNEQFF	TGTGCCAGCAGTTCCGGACTAGCGGGGAGCTCCTACAATGAGCAGTTCTTC
few	TRBV6-2/TRBV6-3	TRBJ2-5	-	CASSYSDSQETQYF	TGTGCCAGCAGTTACTCCGACTCACAAGAGACCCAGTACTTC
-	TRBV24-1	TRBJ2-7	-	CATSDSQLGAPYYEQYF	TGTGCCACCAGTGACAGCCAACTCGGTGCCCCATACTACGAGCAGTACTTC
-	TRBV7-2	TRBJ2-2	-	CASSFLAIGELFF	TGTGCCAGCAGCTTTCTGGCGATCGGGGAGCTGTTTTTT
few	TRBV7-2	TRBJ1-2	-	CASQRQTTANYGYTF	TGTGCCAGCCAAAGGCAGACAACGGCTAACTATGGCTACACCTTC
-	TRBV7-8	TRBJ2-3	TRBD1	CASSLRGQAVDTQYF	TGTGCCAGCAGCTTACGCGGACAGGCGGTTGATACGCAGTATTTT
few	TRBV25-1	TRBJ2-7	-	CASRGLLPYEQYF	TGTGCCAGCCGAGGACTGCTACCGTACGAGCAGTACTTC
many	TRBV28	TRBJ1-5	-	CASSLGRRNQPQHF	TGTGCCAGCAGCTTAGGACGTCGCAATCAGCCCCAGCATTTT
few	TRBV28	TRBJ2-1	-	CASSFIVNEQFF	TGTGCCAGCAGCTTCATAGTAAATGAGCAGTTCTTC
-	TRBV7-2	TRBJ1-6	-	CASSLGVAGRYNSPLHF	TGTGCCAGCAGCTTAGGTGTGGCAGGGCGCTATAATTCACCCCTCCACTTT
once	TRBV2	TRBJ2-1	TRBD2	CASSYLLAGGFNEQFF	TGTGCCAGCAGTTACCTACTAGCGGGGGGCTTCAATGAGCAGTTCTTC
-	TRBV29-1	TRBJ2-7	-	CSVEDADYEQYF	TGCAGCGTTGAAGACGCCGACTACGAGCAGTACTTC
-	TRBV6-2/TRBV6-3	TRBJ1-5	TRBD1	CASSWTGNSNQPQHF	TGTGCCAGCAGTTGGACAGGTAACAGCAATCAGCCCCAGCATTTT
-	TRBV7-2	TRBJ2-5	-	CASSFGSGIETQYF	TGTGCCAGCAGCTTTGGGAGTGGGATTGAGACCCAGTACTTC
many	TRBV28	TRBJ2-7	TRBD2	CASSLRGLAVRSSYEQYF	TGTGCCAGCAGTTTAAGGGGCCTAGCGGTTAGGAGCTCCTACGAGCAGTACTTC
many	TRBV20-1	TRBJ2-3	-	CSGTRPRGRGPTDTQYF	TGCAGTGGAACGAGACCCAGGGGGCGGGGGCCCACAGATACGCAGTATTTT
few	TRBV20-1	TRBJ1-1	-	CSARDGGGQNTEAFF	TGCAGTGCTAGAGATGGAGGGGGGCAGAACACTGAAGCTTTCTTT
-	TRBV7-9	TRBJ2-7	-	CASSPLEGFGYEQYF	TGTGCCAGCAGCCCCCTTGAAGGGTTTGGCTACGAGCAGTACTTC
few	TRBV7-9	TRBJ2-7	TRBD1	CASSSPLGGAALF	TGTGCCAGCAGCTCCCCTTTAGGGGGCGCGGCGCTCTTC
-	TRBV7-2	TRBJ2-7	-	CASRRDISYEQYF	TGTGCCAGCAGACGGGACATCTCCTACGAGCAGTACTTC
-	TRBV25-1	TRBJ1-3	-	CASSPLLGSDFGNTIYF	TGTGCCAGCAGTCCCTTGTTGGGTTCCGACTTTGGAAACACCATATATTTT
few	TRBV24-1	TRBJ1-4	-	CATSFPDSPNEKLFF	TGTGCCACCAGTTTCCCGGACAGTCCTAATGAAAAACTGTTTTTT
-	TRBV9	TRBJ2-5	-	CASTRGRGGEETQYF	TGTGCCAGCACTAGAGGGCGAGGAGGGGAAGAGACCCAGTACTTC
-	TRBV25-1	TRBJ1-2	-	CARGPDGVGANYGYTF	TGTGCCAGAGGGCCCGACGGGGTGGGTGCTAACTATGGCTACACCTTC
few	TRBV9	TRBJ2-3	-	CASSVGLDTQYF	TGTGCCAGCAGCGTGGGACTAGATACGCAGTATTTT
-	TRBV20-1	TRBJ2-3	-	CSAIHRGSTDTQYF	TGCAGTGCTATTCATAGGGGGAGCACAGATACGCAGTATTTT
-	TRBV28	TRBJ1-2	-	CATQSLDLPGGYTF	TGTGCCACCCAATCTCTGGACCTACCGGGTGGCTACACCTTC
few	TRBV20-1	TRBJ2-2	-	CSARGGDTGELFF	TGCAGTGCTAGGGGGGGCGACACCGGGGAGCTGTTTTTT
-	TRBV7-8	TRBJ1-2	-	CASSLDTAGYGYTF	TGTGCCAGCAGCTTAGATACAGCTGGCTATGGCTACACCTTC
few	TRBV12-3/TRBV12-4	TRBJ1-3	-	CASTLGLHLYSGNTTYF	TGTGCCAGTACTCTCGGGCTACACCTTTACTCTGGAAACACCACATATTTT
few	TRBV28	TRBJ2-7	-	CASSDWYEQYF	TGTGCCAGCAGTGATTGGTACGAGCAGTACTTC
many	TRBV29-1	TRBJ2-5	-	CSARLHGLTETQYF	TGCAGCGCCCGACTTCATGGACTGACGGAGACCCAGTACTTC
-	TRBV27	TRBJ2-2	-	CASSFGLLYLSKGELFF	TGTGCCAGCAGTTTCGGACTTCTTTACTTGTCTAAAGGGGAGCTGTTTTTT
few	TRBV6-2/TRBV6-3	TRBJ2-4	-	CASSSPTSSNIQYF	TGTGCCAGCAGTTCCCCGACATCTTCAAACATTCAGTACTTC
-	TRBV9	TRBJ2-3	TRBD2	CASSPEGGGGGSDTQYF	TGTGCCAGCAGCCCGGAGGGAGGCGGGGGGGGATCAGATACGCAGTACTTT
-	TRBV29-1	TRBJ2-3	TRBD1	CSVRGRTGLTDTQYF	TGCAGCGTCAGAGGACGGACAGGGCTCACAGATACGCAGTATTTT
-	TRBV29-1	TRBJ1-2	-	CSVVVAGAYGYTF	TGCAGCGTTGTAGTGGCAGGAGCCTATGGCTACACCTTC
few	TRBV29-1	TRBJ2-4	-	CSVTRRGENIQYF	TGCAGCGTTACTCGCAGGGGGGAAAACATTCAGTACTTC
once	TRBV2	TRBJ1-6	TRBD1	CASTRERTGGNSPLHF	TGTGCCAGCACTCGCGAAAGGACAGGGGGGAATTCACCCCTCCACTTT
-	TRBV28	TRBJ2-7	-	CASSSPPSRSYEQYF	TGTGCCAGCAGTTCCCCTCCATCCCGGTCCTACGAGCAGTACTTC
-	TRBV11-2	TRBJ1-2	-	CASSLGSDSRRVYNYGYTF	TGTGCCAGCAGCTTAGGCTCGGACAGCCGGAGGGTATATAACTATGGCTACACCTTC
-	TRBV2	TRBJ1-6	-	CASRSRNNSPLHF	TGTGCCAGCAGGAGCCGCAATAATTCACCCCTCCACTTT
-	TRBV27	TRBJ2-4	-	CASSLDAVLAKNIQYF	TGTGCCAGCAGTTTGGATGCGGTGCTAGCCAAAAACATTCAGTACTTC
few	TRBV28	TRBJ2-7	TRBD1	CASSHRGSSYEQYF	TGTGCCAGCAGCCACAGGGGGAGCTCCTACGAGCAGTACTTC
-	TRBV7-3	TRBJ2-5	-	CASSLSLSETQYF	TGTGCCAGCAGCTTAAGCCTATCGGAGACCCAGTACTTC
-	TRBV7-2	TRBJ1-1	TRBD1	CASSYTGGTEAFF	TGTGCCAGCAGCTATACAGGGGGCACTGAAGCTTTCTTT